Reported below is one T cell receptor beta chain. This entry comes from a study of blood T cell repertoires in COVID-19. Study-wide context: COVID-19 samples, acute and convalescent, were from the United States, Italy and Spain.

Original methodology: Reference gene primer amplification gave nucleated cell count estimates. The table came from immunoSEQ multiplex PCR; TCRdb's copy has only in-frame clones and leaves some out. That table gives V, J and clone size, and the DNA gave D and trimming. The table includes tens of thousands of clones, 74% detected once. The CDR3 has 15 amino acids. V trimming: 3 bases; J trimming: 8 bases; junction bases outside the gene matches: 10. Germline CDR1 is KGHSH and CDR2 is LQKENI. Input material: peripheral blood. This chain uses TRBV18 with TRBJ2-1, with 7 bases fitting TRBD2. This TCR was recovered from a man between 65 and 85 years old with COVID-19, enrolled during active disease. CDR3 loop: CASSPQGGASDEQFF. In DNA, the CDR3 is TGTGCCAGCTCACCCCAGGGAGGGGCTAGCGATGAGCAGTTCTTC. Filled out from reference TRBV18 and TRBJ2-1, the complete variable domain reads NAGVMQNPRHLVRRRGQEARLRCSPMKGHSHVYWYRQLPEEGLKFMVYLQKENIIDESGMPKERFSAEFPKEGPSILRIQQVVRGDSAAYFCASSPQGGASDEQFFGPGTRLTVL.